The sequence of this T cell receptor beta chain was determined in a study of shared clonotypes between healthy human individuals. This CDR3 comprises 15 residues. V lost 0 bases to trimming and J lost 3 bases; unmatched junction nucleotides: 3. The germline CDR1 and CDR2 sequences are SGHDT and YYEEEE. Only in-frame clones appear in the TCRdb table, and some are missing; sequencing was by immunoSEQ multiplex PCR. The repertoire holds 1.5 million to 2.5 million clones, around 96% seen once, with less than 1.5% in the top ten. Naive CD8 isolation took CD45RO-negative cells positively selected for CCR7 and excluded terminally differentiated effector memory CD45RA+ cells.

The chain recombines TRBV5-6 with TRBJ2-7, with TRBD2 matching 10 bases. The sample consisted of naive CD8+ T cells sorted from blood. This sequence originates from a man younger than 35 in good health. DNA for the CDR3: TGTGCCAGCAGCTTGGGTCTAGCGGGGGACTACGAGCAGTACTTC. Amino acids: CASSLGLAGDYEQYF.